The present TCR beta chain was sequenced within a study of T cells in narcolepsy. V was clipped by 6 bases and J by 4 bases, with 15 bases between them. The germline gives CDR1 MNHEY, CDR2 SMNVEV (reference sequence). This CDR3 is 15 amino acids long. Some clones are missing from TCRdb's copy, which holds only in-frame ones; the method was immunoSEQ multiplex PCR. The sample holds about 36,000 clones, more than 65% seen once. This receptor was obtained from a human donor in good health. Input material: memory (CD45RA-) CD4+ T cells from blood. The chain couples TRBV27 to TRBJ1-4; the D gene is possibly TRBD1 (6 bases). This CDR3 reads CASRLGGVYNEKLFF. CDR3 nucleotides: TGTGCCAGCAGATTGGGGGGCGTTTATAATGAAAAACTGTTTTTT.